These 31 T cell receptor beta chains originate from one sample sequenced in a study of blood T cell repertoires in COVID-19. Assay: immunoSEQ multiplex PCR; the TCRdb copy retains only in-frame clones and omits some. This sample carries some 180,000 clones, about 85% of them seen once, and the ten largest clones take approximately 23%. Sequencing was done on a sample of PBMCs or T cells enriched from blood (not recorded which). Receptors originate from a woman aged 40 to 50 in a cohort exposed to, infected with or recovered from COVID-19 (not recorded which).

J is TRBJ1-2 and V is TRBV5-1; D is unclear. This CDR3 has 12 residues. The V gene's germline CDR1 is SGHRS and CDR2 YFSETQ. Trimming stripped 5 bases from V and 8 bases from J, with 13 bases between. The CDR3 DNA reads as TGCGCCAGCAGAGCGGGCGGAGGGGGCTACACCTTC. This translates into CASRAGGGGYTF.

Note on this clone: This CDR3 is also generated by other DNA sequences in the sample. V gene TRBV27 combines with J gene TRBJ1-1; D is undetermined. The V gene lost 6 bases and the J gene lost 4 bases, with 9 bases spanning the gap. Germline loops: CDR1 MNHEY, CDR2 SMNVEV (reference sequence). This CDR3 contains 12 residues. The CDR3 DNA reads as TGTGCCAGCAGCCGAGGTGGCACTGAAGCTTTCTTT. Translation: CASSRGGTEAFF.

The chain has TRBV7-2 and TRBJ2-5, with 10 bases matching TRBD2. V was pared by 1 base and J by 4 bases, with 9 bases of the junction left unmatched. Germline V gene sequence: CDR1 SGHTA, CDR2 FQGNSA. CDR3 size: 17 residues. The CDR3, as DNA: TGTGCCAGCAGCTTAGAGCTAGCGGGAGTATCAAGAGAGACCCAGTACTTC. As protein: CASSLELAGVSRETQYF. The full variable domain, in which reference TRBV7-2 and TRBJ2-5 provide the parts outside the CDR3, is GAGVSQSPSNKVTEKGKDVELRCDPISGHTALYWYRQSLGQGLEFLIYFQGNSAPDKSGLPSDRFSAERTGGSVSTLTIQRTQQEDSAVYLCASSLELAGVSRETQYFGPGTRLLVL.

V gene TRBV7-6 combines with J gene TRBJ2-1, with 9 bases fitting TRBD2. Germline V CDR1 and CDR2: SGHVS, FNYEAQ. The CDR3 consists of 15 residues. After removal of 1 base from V and 7 bases from J, the junction contained 5 bases not matched to a gene. CDR3 DNA sequence: TGTGCCAGCAGCTTAGGTAGCGGGGGCATGAATGAGCAGTTCTTC. This codes for CASSLGSGGMNEQFF.

V is TRBV19 and J is TRBJ1-1; 11 bases map to TRBD1. Trimming cost V 3 bases and J 4 bases; bases outside gene matches: 1. Looked up from germline, CDR1 is LNHDA and CDR2 is SQIVND (reference sequence). This CDR3 comprises 14 residues. The CDR3: CASSMGQGGTEAFF. The CDR3 DNA sequence: TGTGCCAGTAGTATGGGACAGGGGGGCACTGAAGCTTTCTTT.

The chain couples TRBV19 to TRBJ1-1; D is unclear. The CDR3 consists of 12 residues. The germline CDR1 and CDR2 sequences are LNHDA and SQIVND (reference sequence). Trimming took 3 bases from V and 5 from J, leaving 7 bases between them. The CDR3 is CASSIGVTEAFF. The CDR3 DNA reads TGTGCCAGTAGTATCGGAGTAACTGAAGCTTTCTTT.

The V call is TRBV5-6, the J call TRBJ2-7; 10 bases align to TRBD2. There are 15 residues in the CDR3. The junction had 7 bases not matched to a gene; V was cut back by 2 bases and J by 5 bases. CDR1 and CDR2 from the germline V gene are SGHDT and YYEEEE. CDR3 sequence (DNA): TGTGCCAGCAGCTTCCTAGCGGGAGTGCCCAACGAGCAGTACTTC. Its translation is CASSFLAGVPNEQYF. Variable domain in full (rest from reference TRBV5-6 and TRBJ2-7): DAGVTQSPTHLIKTRGQQVTLRCSPKSGHDTVSWYQQALGQGPQFIFQYYEEEERQRGNFPDRFSGHQFPNYSSELNVNALLLGDSALYLCASSFLAGVPNEQYFGPGTRLTVT.

The chain carries TRBV7-9 and TRBJ2-5; 9 positions match TRBD1. The CDR3 extends over 16 amino acids. Germline CDR1 reads SEHNR; CDR2 reads FQNEAQ (reference sequence). After removal of 7 bases from V and 4 bases from J, the junction contained 13 bases not matched to a gene. DNA of the CDR3: TGTGCCAGCAACTACCCCGGGACAGGGCGGGGAGAGACCCAGTACTTC. It encodes CASNYPGTGRGETQYF.

This clone occurred once. The chain combines TRBV9 with TRBJ2-1, with TRBD1 identical over 7 bases. V dropped 3 bases and J dropped 12; count of bases not matched to a gene: 15. Germline V gene lookup returns CDR1 SGDLS and CDR2 YYNGEE. The CDR3 has 15 residues. The CDR3 here is CASSETGTVYGAQFF. In DNA form, the CDR3 reads TGTGCCAGCAGCGAAACCGGGACAGTCTATGGTGCGCAGTTCTTC.

The V gene is TRBV3-1 (or the pseudogene TRBV3-2), the J gene TRBJ2-7; TRBD2 matches 14 bases. V lost 5 bases and J lost 0; bases outside the gene matches: 6. This CDR3 comprises 17 residues. Per germline, CDR1 LGHDT and CDR2 YNNKEL (reference sequence). For the CDR3, the DNA is TGTGCCAGCAGCACGACTAGCGGGGGGGTGTACTCCTACGAGCAGTACTTC. Translation gives CASSTTSGGVYSYEQYF.

In this sample, this clone turned up once. This chain connects TRBV10-2 to TRBJ1-2; D unclear. This CDR3 spans 12 amino acids. The germline gives CDR1 WSHSY, CDR2 SAAADI. Trimming took off 3 bases at V and 8 bases at J, with 10 bases between the two ends. Written as DNA, the CDR3 is TGCGCCAGCAGTGACGAGGGCTTCGGCTACACCTTC. Protein product: CASSDEGFGYTF.

This chain connects TRBV5-1 to TRBJ2-3; 11 nucleotides agree with TRBD2. Per the germline V gene, CDR1 is SGHRS and CDR2 is YFSETQ. This CDR3 spans 17 amino acids. V trimming: 4 bases; J trimming: 1 base; junction bases outside the gene matches: 8. This chain's CDR3 is CASSKRTSGLGTDTQYF. The CDR3 nucleotides read TGCGCCAGCAGCAAAAGGACTAGCGGGTTGGGCACAGATACGCAGTATTTT.

The V gene is TRBV27, the J gene TRBJ1-5; possible D gene TRBD1, 5 bases. Trimming took 6 bases from V and 0 from J, leaving 9 bases between them. The V gene's germline CDR1 is MNHEY and CDR2 SMNVEV (reference sequence). This CDR3 has 14 residues. CDR3 residues: CASRNGGSNQPQHF. The DNA for the CDR3 is TGTGCCAGCAGAAACGGGGGTAGCAATCAGCCCCAGCATTTT.

The genes are TRBV28 and TRBJ2-1; 7 bases align to TRBD1. Germline CDR1 is MDHEN and CDR2 is SYDVKM. The CDR3 has 16 amino acids. Trimming took 6 bases from V and 6 from J; bases not matched to a gene: 14. The CDR3 region has the DNA TGTGCCAGCAGCACCGCCGGGACAGTCCCCTTCAATGAGCAGTTCTTC. This translates into CASSTAGTVPFNEQFF.

This clone was seen only once. The rearrangement joins TRBV15 to TRBJ2-6; D is perhaps TRBD2 (5 bases). The germline CDR1 and CDR2 sequences are LNHNV and YYDKDF (reference sequence). V lost 3 bases, J lost 4 bases, and 7 bases lay in between. CDR3 length: 14 residues. CDR3 protein: CATSRREGANVLTF. Written as DNA, the CDR3 is TGTGCCACCAGCAGGAGGGAGGGGGCCAACGTCCTGACTTTC.

A single count supports this clone. The chain carries TRBV7-8 and TRBJ1-5; no reliable D call. The length of the CDR3 is 17 residues. The germline gives CDR1 SGHVS, CDR2 FQNEAQ. V was trimmed by 5 bases and J by 4 bases, leaving 21 bases between them. The CDR3 DNA follows: TGTGCCAGCAGCCGTAGAACCGGCACCGGAGGGAATCAGCCCCAGCATTTT. Its protein is CASSRRTGTGGNQPQHF.

The chain uses TRBV5-4 and TRBJ1-6; 8 bases line up with TRBD1. V gave up 4 bases and J gave up 11 bases; unmatched junction bases: 2. This CDR3 contains 12 residues. Germline assignment: CDR1 SGHNT and CDR2 YYREEE (reference sequence). The CDR3 loop reads CASSAGQAPLHF. The CDR3 DNA reads as TGTGCCAGCAGCGCGGGACAGGCACCCCTCCACTTT. Based on the CDR3 plus reference TRBV5-4 and TRBJ1-6, the full variable domain is ETGVTQSPTHLIKTRGQQVTLRCSSQSGHNTVSWYQQALGQGPQFIFQYYREEENGRGNFPPRFSGLQFPNYSSELNVNALELDDSALYLCASSAGQAPLHFGNGTRLTVT.

The V and J genes are TRBV11-3 and TRBJ2-3, with 7 bases aligning to TRBD2. The V gene end was trimmed by 5 bases and the J gene end by 5 bases; junction bases not matched to a gene: 13. Germline V lookup: CDR1 SGHNT, CDR2 YENEEA. The CDR3 loop spans 16 amino acids. The CDR3 bases are TGTGCCAGCAGCCCCCGAATTGCGGGGAGGGGAGATACGCAGTATTTT. Encoded protein: CASSPRIAGRGDTQYF.

The genes are TRBV23-1 and TRBJ2-5; TRBD1 matches 9 bases. TRBV23-1 belongs to the ORF category, with a function that is uncertain. This CDR3 comprises 15 residues. V lost 1 base, J lost 5 bases, and 5 bases stayed unmatched. CDR3 DNA: TGCGCCAGCAGTCAATGTGGGACAGGGCACGAGACCCAGTACTTC. Its protein product is CASSQCGTGHETQYF.

This clone was detected once. V usage is TRBV7-8 and J usage is TRBJ2-1; 11 bases map to TRBD2. This CDR3 comprises 16 residues. V gave up 5 bases and J gave up 3 bases; unmatched junction bases: 6. Germline V gene lookup returns CDR1 SGHVS and CDR2 FQNEAQ. The CDR3 DNA is TGTGCCAGCAGCAAACTAGCGGGAGAACTCTACAATGAGCAGTTCTTC. It yields the protein CASSKLAGELYNEQFF.

The gene calls are TRBV3-1 (or the pseudogene TRBV3-2) and TRBJ1-1; D remains unclear. This CDR3 comprises 12 residues. V dropped 2 bases and J dropped 9 bases, with 10 bases sitting between them. Germline CDR1 reads LGHDT; CDR2 reads YNNKEL (reference sequence). The CDR3 DNA is TGTGCCAGCAGCCAACACAGCCTACAAGCTTTCTTT. Translation gives CASSQHSLQAFF.

The chain employs TRBV12-5 and TRBJ1-2; possibly TRBD1 for D (6 bases). Trimming removed 1 base at V and 6 bases at J, with 12 bases between. The length of the CDR3 is 14 residues. Germline V gene sequence: CDR1 LGHNT, CDR2 FRNRAP. The CDR3 nucleotides read TGTGCTAGTGGTTTGGGGTCCGGGACAAATGGCTACACCTTC. Translated: CASGLGSGTNGYTF.

The chain has TRBV29-1 and TRBJ1-1; no firm D call. This CDR3 has 14 residues. V was trimmed by 3 bases and J by 3 bases, leaving 14 bases between them. Germline-derived CDR1 and CDR2 are SQVTM and ANQGSEA. This chain's CDR3 is CSVDPFPGDTEAFF. The CDR3 nucleotides are TGCAGCGTTGATCCCTTCCCGGGAGACACTGAAGCTTTCTTT. Combining the CDR3 with reference TRBV29-1 and TRBJ1-1 gives the whole variable domain SAVISQKPSRDICQRGTSLTIQCQVDSQVTMMFWYRQQPGQSLTLIATANQGSEATYESGFVIDKFPISRPNLTFSTLTVSNMSPEDSSIYLCSVDPFPGDTEAFFGQGTRLTVV.

The chain employs TRBV28 and TRBJ2-1, with D perhaps matching TRBD2 (6 bases). The V end was cut by 2 bases, the J end by 0 bases, with 11 bases between. The CDR3 contains 16 residues. Germline V gives CDR1 MDHEN, CDR2 SYDVKM. CDR3 sequence: CASSLLRGSSYNEQFF. CDR3 sequence (DNA): TGTGCCAGCAGTTTACTGCGGGGCAGCTCCTACAATGAGCAGTTCTTC.

The J gene is TRBJ1-1, the V gene TRBV7-2; D unclear. This CDR3 is built from 16 residues. The germline V and J ends were trimmed by 4 bases and 1 base, with 16 bases remaining between them. The germline CDR1 and CDR2 sequences are SGHTA and FQGNSA. The CDR3: CASSSLKRLGNTEAFF. CDR3 coding DNA: TGTGCCAGCAGCTCGCTGAAGAGGCTAGGGAACACTGAAGCTTTCTTT.

This clone has a single count. This chain uses TRBV28 with TRBJ1-1; tentatively, D is TRBD1 (5 bases). Per the germline V gene, CDR1 is MDHEN and CDR2 is SYDVKM. The CDR3 sequence is 14 residues long. Trimming shortened V by 6 bases and J by 1 base, and 12 bases separated the two germline ends. The chain's CDR3 is CASSLDRPNTEAFF. The CDR3 DNA reads as TGTGCCAGCAGCCTAGACAGACCGAACACTGAAGCTTTCTTT.

The chain uses TRBV19 and TRBJ1-1; weak D call: TRBD1 (6 bases). Trimming shortened V by 3 bases and J by 6 bases, and 11 bases separated the two germline ends. This CDR3 spans 13 amino acids. CDR1 and CDR2 from the germline V gene are LNHDA and SQIVND (reference sequence). As DNA, the CDR3 is TGTGCCAGTAGTATCCAGGGGAAGTCTGAAGCTTTCTTT. It translates to CASSIQGKSEAFF. The entire variable domain, with the rest obtained from reference TRBV19 and TRBJ1-1, is as follows: DGGITQSPKYLFRKEGQNVTLSCEQNLNHDAMYWYRQDPGQGLRLIYYSQIVNDFQKGDIAEGYSVSREKKESFPLTVTSAQKNPTAFYLCASSIQGKSEAFFGQGTRLTVV.

The chain is built from TRBV28 and TRBJ1-2, with D perhaps matching TRBD1 (6 bases). Germline CDR1 is MDHEN and CDR2 is SYDVKM. Trimming shortened V by 10 bases and J by 7 bases, and 16 bases separated the two germline ends. The CDR3 is 12 amino acids. CDR3 DNA: TGTGCCACCTTCCAGGGGACATCTGGCTACACCTTC. It is translated as CATFQGTSGYTF.

The sample holds one count of this clone. This rearrangement joins TRBV4-1 to TRBJ2-3; tentative D call: TRBD2 (7 bases). Germline V gene data show CDR1 as MGHRA and CDR2 as YSYEKL. V lost 1 base and J lost 2, with 13 bases in between. CDR3 length equals 16 residues. The chain's CDR3 is CASSQAAAGATDTQYF. The CDR3 DNA is TGCGCCAGCAGCCAAGCTGCGGCGGGGGCCACAGATACGCAGTATTTT.

V is TRBV30 and J is TRBJ1-4; a weak D match, TRBD1 (6 bases). CDR1 and CDR2 from the germline V gene are GTSNPN and SVGIG (reference sequence). This CDR3 has 14 amino acids. The V end lost 2 bases, the J end lost 7 bases, and 14 bases lay between the germline ends. The CDR3 region is CAWSRALRGEKLFF. For the CDR3, the DNA is TGTGCCTGGAGTCGGGCACTCAGGGGTGAAAAACTGTTTTTT.

The count of this clone is one. The rearrangement uses TRBV6-4 and TRBJ2-2; 9 nucleotides match TRBD1. CDR3 length: 16 amino acids. With 3 bases clipped from V and 5 bases from J, the junction kept 7 bases outside the gene matches. The germline gives CDR1 MRHNA, CDR2 SNTAGT. The CDR3 sequence is CASSELGGQGTGELFF. Written as DNA, the CDR3 is TGTGCCAGCAGTGAGCTTGGAGGACAGGGGACCGGGGAGCTGTTTTTT.